The clone carrying this T cell receptor beta chain was seen a single time. The data stem from a study of blood T cell repertoires in COVID-19. Overall study: COVID-19 samples from acute and convalescent phases originated in the United States, Italy and Spain.

Assay: immunoSEQ multiplex PCR; the TCRdb copy retains only in-frame clones and omits some. This table holds 190,000 or so clones, around 90% found once. Cohort allocation depended upon clinical history that participants reported. Germline V lookup: CDR1 SGHDN, CDR2 FVKESK. Trimming cost V 2 bases and J 0 bases, with 7 bases left between them. The CDR3 consists of 15 residues. V usage is TRBV14 and J usage is TRBJ1-4, with D uncertain. The receptor was derived from a man younger than 35 with acute COVID-19. Source material: PBMCs or T cells enriched from blood (not recorded which). Here the CDR3 reads CASSQRHATNEKLFF. The CDR3 coding sequence is TGTGCCAGCAGCCAACGACATGCAACTAATGAAAAACTGTTTTTT.